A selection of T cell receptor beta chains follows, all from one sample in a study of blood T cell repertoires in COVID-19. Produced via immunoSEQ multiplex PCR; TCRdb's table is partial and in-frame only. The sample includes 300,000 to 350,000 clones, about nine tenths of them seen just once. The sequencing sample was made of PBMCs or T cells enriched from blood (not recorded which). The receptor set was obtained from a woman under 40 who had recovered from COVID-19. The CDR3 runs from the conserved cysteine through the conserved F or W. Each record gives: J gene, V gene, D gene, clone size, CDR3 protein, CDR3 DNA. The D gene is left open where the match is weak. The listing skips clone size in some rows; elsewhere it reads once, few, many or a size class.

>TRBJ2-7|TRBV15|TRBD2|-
CATSPRTSGSIPYEQYF
TGTGCCACCAGCCCACGGACTAGCGGGAGTATCCCCTACGAGCAGTACTTC
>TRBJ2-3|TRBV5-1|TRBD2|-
CASSWTSGGTDTQYF
TGCGCCAGCAGCTGGACTAGCGGGGGCACAGATACGCAGTATTTT
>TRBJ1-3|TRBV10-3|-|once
CAISGGTASGNTIYF
TGTGCCATCAGCGGAGGGACGGCCTCTGGAAACACCATATATTTT
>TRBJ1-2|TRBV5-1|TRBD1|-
CASSSGQDHYGYTF
TGCGCCAGCAGCTCGGGACAGGACCACTATGGCTACACCTTC
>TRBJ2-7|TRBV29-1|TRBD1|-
CSVEYSGGIPTTQYF
TGCAGCGTTGAATACTCAGGGGGTATACCTACGACGCAGTACTTC
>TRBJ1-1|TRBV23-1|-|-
CARSSAEAFF
TGCGCCCGTTCGAGCGCTGAAGCTTTCTTT
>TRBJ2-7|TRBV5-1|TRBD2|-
CASSLDGTSGMEGHF
TGCGCCAGCAGCTTGGATGGGACTAGCGGGATGGAGGGGCACTTC
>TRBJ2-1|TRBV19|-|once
CASSIKRDSYNEQFF
TGTGCCAGTAGTATAAAGAGGGACTCCTACAATGAGCAGTTCTTC
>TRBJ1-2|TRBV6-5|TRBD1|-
CASTYEGAGGYGYTF
TGTGCCAGCACTTACGAGGGGGCTGGAGGCTATGGCTACACCTTC
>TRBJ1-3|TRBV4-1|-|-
CASSQAQGYSGNTIYF
TGCGCCAGCAGCCAAGCCCAGGGTTACTCTGGAAACACCATATATTTT
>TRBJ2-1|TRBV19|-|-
CASSMLENEQFF
TGTGCCAGTAGTATGTTAGAGAATGAGCAGTTCTTC
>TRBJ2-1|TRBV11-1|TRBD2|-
CASSLGLAGEGEQFF
TGTGCCAGCAGCTTGGGACTAGCGGGAGAAGGGGAGCAGTTCTTC
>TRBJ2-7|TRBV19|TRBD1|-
CASSMIATGGYVGDEQYF
TGTGCCAGTAGTATGATAGCAACAGGGGGCTACGTGGGTGACGAGCAGTACTTC
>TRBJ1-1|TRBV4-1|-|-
CASSQVRGGNTEAFF
TGCGCCAGCAGCCAAGTAAGAGGGGGGAACACTGAAGCTTTCTTT
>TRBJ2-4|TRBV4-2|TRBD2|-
CASSTQTSGSTYIQYF
TGTGCCAGCAGCACACAGACTAGCGGGAGTACGTACATTCAGTACTTC
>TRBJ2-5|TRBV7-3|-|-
CASSLTSGPTDQETQYF
TGTGCCAGCAGCTTAACGAGTGGGCCGACCGACCAAGAGACCCAGTACTTC
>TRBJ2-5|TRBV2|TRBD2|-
CASKKRESPRETQYF
TGTGCCAGTAAAAAGCGGGAGAGTCCCAGGGAGACCCAGTACTTC
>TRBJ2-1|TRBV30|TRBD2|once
CAWSQAGVSEQFF
TGTGCCTGGAGTCAAGCGGGAGTATCTGAGCAGTTCTTC
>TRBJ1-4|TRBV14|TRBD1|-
CASSRRLGTGQINEKLFF
TGTGCCAGCAGCCGGCGATTGGGGACAGGACAGATTAATGAAAAACTGTTTTTT
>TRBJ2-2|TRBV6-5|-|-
CASSTRQELFF
TGTGCCAGCAGTACCCGACAGGAGCTGTTTTTT
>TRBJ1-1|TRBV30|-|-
CAWGVGDTEAFF
TGTGCCTGGGGGGTCGGGGACACTGAAGCTTTCTTT
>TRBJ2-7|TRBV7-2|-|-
CASSLGGTSYEQYF
TGTGCCAGCAGCCTAGGCGGCACCTCCTACGAGCAGTACTTC
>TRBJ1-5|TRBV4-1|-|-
CASSQDIPQMNQPQHF
TGCGCCAGCAGCCAAGATATCCCACAAATGAATCAGCCCCAGCATTTT
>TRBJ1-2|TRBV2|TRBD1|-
CATRGQAANYGYTF
TGTGCCACAAGAGGACAGGCGGCTAACTATGGCTACACCTTC
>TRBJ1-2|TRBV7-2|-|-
CASSPVQGHQNYGYTF
TGTGCCAGCAGCCCCGTGCAGGGGCATCAGAACTATGGCTACACCTTC
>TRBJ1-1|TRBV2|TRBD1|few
CASSERGPRLNTEAFF
TGTGCCAGCAGTGAAAGGGGGCCCCGACTGAACACTGAAGCTTTCTTT
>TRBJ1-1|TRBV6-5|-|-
CASSYSVRGDTEAFF
TGTGCCAGCAGTTACTCGGTCAGGGGAGATACTGAAGCTTTCTTT